The T cell receptor beta chain under discussion was sequenced for a study of read filtering for tumor transcriptome and immune sequencing. Study-wide background: R-ISS stage counts were 8 for I, about 15 for II, 7 for III. Regarding the study as a whole: Correlation between methods rose after single-read clonotypes were removed.

This clonotype was observed at least ten times. The antigen remains unidentified. From 400 to 450 ng of RNA, a library with molecular barcoded alpha/delta and beta/gamma adaptors was made. TCRdb used MiXCR to reprocess the reads, holding one entry per CDR3 protein. The sample carries fewer than 100,000 distinct CDR3 sequences, 9% to 15% recorded once. The CDR3 covers 17 residues. Germline CDR1 is SGHVS and CDR2 is FQNEAQ. Losses at the gene ends were 3 bases for V and 5 bases for J; bases not matched to a gene: 12. Sequencing was carried out using a population of CD138-negative cells sorted from bone marrow. The chain combines TRBV7-8 with TRBJ2-5; 10 bases agree with TRBD1. This sequence originates from a donor at least 40 years old with multiple myeloma. The CDR3 DNA follows: TGTGCCAGCAGCTTTAGGCCCCGGGACAGGGGCGGGGAGACCCAGTACTTC. This sequence encodes CASSFRPRDRGGETQYF.